This TCR beta chain was sequenced in a study of ipilimumab plus nivolumab after autologous stem cell transplantation. Study at large: A median of roughly eight nivolumab and 4 or 5 ipilimumab doses were given. DLBCL patients had primary refractory or relapsed disease.

Checkpoint therapy with ipilimumab 1 mg/kg began 14 to 28 days after transplant. Through week 26, nivolumab 3 mg/kg IV was given weeks 1, 4, 7, 10, then biweekly. V gave up 3 bases and J gave up 6 bases, with 17 bases separating them. The V gene's germline CDR1 is MGHRA and CDR2 YSYEKL. CDR3 size: 16 residues. The protocol was immunoSEQ multiplex PCR, while the TCRdb copy is restricted to in-frame clones and leaves out a portion. The sample includes about 84,000 clones, under 85% of them seen just once. This rearrangement joins TRBV4-1 to TRBJ1-4; D call uncertain. Specimen: PBMCs, collected in a trial of ipilimumab plus nivolumab as post-transplant consolidation. This TCR derives from a male donor with diffuse large B-cell lymphoma. The CDR3 nucleotides read TGCGCCAGCAGCCAGACCCCTGCACTAACGGATGAAAAACTGTTTTTT. It encodes CASSQTPALTDEKLFF.